The present T cell receptor (beta chain) was sequenced within a study of early T cells in non-severe SARS-CoV-2 infection (dated by TCRdb to about 2021). Regarding the study in general: TCR sequencing used bulk RNA from unsorted whole blood, so alpha and beta chains could not be paired. What the authors observed across the whole study: VDJdb matching was skewed toward anti-spike CD8 responses and likely underestimated virus-specific expansions, missing private and CD4 specificities.

The sample holds a few counts of this clonotype. What antigen it recognizes has not been identified. No base qualities exist here, and no much larger clone lies one base off it. Library preparation employed 5' RACE. Sequencing was carried out with a NextSeq 500. The TCR library protocol attached unique molecular identifiers to individual cDNA molecules to correct for sequencing error and PCR bias. Sequencing covered both TCR alpha and beta chains, and within each sample the abundances of alpha and beta sequences were tightly co-correlated. As for the original processing: V gene, J gene and CDR3 annotation of TCR sequences was performed with Decombinator V4. Expanded TCRs were defined as changing significantly between any two time points under a Poisson model with p below 0.0001. TCR abundances were normalised to the total number of TCRs sequenced in each sample and reported as counts per million. TRAV1-2 paired with TRAJ12, TRAJ20 or TRAJ33 defined MAIT TCRs, while TRAV10 paired with TRAJ18 defined iNKT TCRs. VDJdb, accessed 1 November 2021, was searched for CMV, EBV and SARS-CoV-2 annotated TCRs, with TCRs annotated for multiple antigens excluded. The raw public reads went through TCRdb reprocessing: fastp at Q25, MiXCR clone calling, in-frame beta chains kept. Rows are combined by CDR3 protein, so each entry shows the most common genes and DNA. It is TCRdb's table, rather than the study itself, that gives the V and J calls and clone size. This sample is represented by 100,000 to 140,000 distinct CDR3 sequences; around 10% of them were singletons. The ten biggest clones cover around 8% of the sample.

As encoded in the germline V gene, CDR1 is MGHRA while CDR2 is YSYEKL. Trimming removed 0 bases from V and 1 base from J, leaving 4 bases between the germline ends. Reading from cysteine to phenylalanine, the CDR3 counts 14 amino acids. The retained sequence is limited to the CDR3, 42 bases, with the frame set at the first base. This was a case-control study nested in a cohort of healthcare workers in London, UK, who had nasopharyngeal swab PCR tests and blood samples taken every week. Healthcare workers were recruited during the week of the UK lockdown, between 23 and 31 March 2020, and followed weekly for up to roughly 15 weeks.

The sequencing sample was made of whole blood. The source of this sequence is an adult who was a healthcare worker with PCR-confirmed SARS-CoV-2 infection or an uninfected control (not recorded which). The chain is made from TRBV4-1 and TRBJ2-1; the D gene assignment is ambiguous. Here the CDR3 is given as CASSQDRSYNEQFF. The DNA is as follows: TGCGCCAGCAGCCAAGATCGGTCCTACAATGAGCAGTTCTTC.